The TCR beta chain under discussion was sequenced for a study of cytomegalovirus exposure and HLA in healthy donors. The PCR employed 60 Vbeta primers together with 13 Jbeta primers. Sequenced by immunoSEQ multiplex PCR; TCRdb stores in-frame clones only, minus some. The data show approximately 100,000 clones, more than 65% seen once. CDR1 ENHRY and CDR2 SYGVKD come from the germline V gene. The length of the CDR3 is 14 residues. V was pared by 4 bases and J by 5 bases, with 15 bases between. Input material: PBMCs. The genes are TRBV10-3 and TRBJ2-7; D may be TRBD1 (7 bases). This sequence was found in a woman in her fifties or sixties in good health and CMV-seropositive. As DNA, the CDR3 is TGTGCCATCAGTGGAAGGGACAGCGGGCACGAGCAGTACTTC. Its protein product is CAISGRDSGHEQYF.